This T cell receptor (beta chain) was captured by sequencing in a study of Graves' ophthalmopathy and Graves' hyperthyroidism. About the research overall: The authors defined stable hyperthyroidism as no ophthalmopathy within 18 months of follow-up.

This clonotype has a count of ten or more. The CDR3 totals 17 residues. Germline V gene sequence: CDR1 KGHDR, CDR2 SFDVKD. V shed 3 bases, J shed 10 bases, and the junction held 13 bases outside the gene matches. Transcripts of RNA were the source for amplifying TCR beta CDR3 regions. HTBI-primed first-round RT-PCR preceded second-round multiplex PCR. TCRdb redid the calling of the multiplex PCR reads with MiXCR, one entry per CDR3 protein. The repertoire holds around 1,200,000 distinct CDR3 sequences, with about 40% as singletons. Sample: peripheral blood or thyroid tissue (not recorded which). This clonotype was sampled from an adult man with Graves' hyperthyroidism. The genes are TRBV24-1 and TRBJ2-2, with TRBD1 matching 10 bases. The CDR3 loop is CATSDATGTGVSVELFF. The CDR3 bases are TGTGCCACCAGTGATGCTACCGGGACAGGGGTGTCCGTGGAGCTGTTTTTT.